Following are 12 T cell receptor beta chains from one sample sequenced in a study of beta chain features in type 1 diabetes. General study findings and limits: Moderate yet significant TCRB CDR3 shortening was seen in Type 1 diabetes patients in all four CD4+ subsets.

Antigens of these TCRs are unknown. Isolated RNA was reverse transcribed in full, so expressed TCRB transcripts were sequenced. The assay was immunoSEQ multiplex PCR, and TCRdb's table has in-frame clones only and misses some. The sample shows about 700,000 clones, roughly 13% of them seen only once. Source material: naive CD4+ T cells from blood. These receptors were taken from a man in his late teens or twenties with type 1 diabetes.

This clone was detected only a few times. The same CDR3 is also encoded by other DNA sequences in this sample. The chain employs TRBV5-6 and TRBJ2-7; D call uncertain. The CDR3 length is 11 residues. The V gene lost 3 bases and the J gene lost 3 bases, with 4 bases spanning the gap. Germline lookup yields CDR1 SGHDT and CDR2 YYEEEE. The CDR3 DNA reads as TGTGCCAGCAGCTCCTACTACGAGCAGTACTTC. Translating it yields CASSSYYEQYF.

V and J are TRBV10-3 and TRBJ2-7; D remains ambiguous. Per germline, CDR1 ENHRY and CDR2 SYGVKD. The CDR3 covers 13 residues. V was cut by 4 bases and J by 3 bases, with 10 bases left in between. CDR3 sequence reads: CAISGGGGYEQYF. CDR3 nucleotides: TGTGCCATCAGTGGAGGCGGCGGCTACGAGCAGTACTTC.

This chain connects TRBV7-9 to TRBJ1-4, with TRBD1 identical over 9 bases. Unmatched junction bases numbered 6, after V lost 11 bases and J lost 5 bases. Germline loops: CDR1 SEHNR, CDR2 FQNEAQ (reference sequence). The CDR3 runs 13 residues. The CDR3 protein is CAGRDRENEKLFF. The CDR3 DNA reads TGTGCCGGCCGGGACAGGGAAAATGAAAAACTGTTTTTT.

This clone was recorded a few times. V and J are TRBV4-2 and TRBJ1-5; D is unresolved. Germline loops: CDR1 LGHNA, CDR2 YNFKEQ. Trimming took 1 base from V and 3 from J, leaving 13 bases between them. CDR3 length: 16 amino acids. The CDR3 loop reads CASSQVLSGDNQPQHF. The CDR3 region has the DNA TGTGCCAGCAGCCAAGTGTTATCGGGTGACAATCAGCCCCAGCATTTT.

This clone has just a few counts. The rearrangement uses TRBV2 and TRBJ2-3; 7 bases fit TRBD1. Germline V gene lookup returns CDR1 SNHLY and CDR2 FYNNEI. This CDR3 has 15 amino acids. V shed 7 bases and J 4 bases; nucleotides not matched to a gene: 11. DNA for the CDR3: TGTGCCAGCATCCTTCAGACAGGGACAGCAGATACGCAGTATTTT. This translates into CASILQTGTADTQYF.

This clone showed up just a few times. The chain joins TRBV14 to TRBJ2-7; TRBD1 might be the D (6 bases). The V end was cut by 6 bases, the J end by 2 bases, with 11 bases between. Germline values: CDR1 SGHDN, CDR2 FVKESK. The CDR3 is made up of 13 amino acids. As DNA, the CDR3 is TGTGCCAGCAGATCCCAGGGGCCCTACGAGCAGTACTTC. Protein product: CASRSQGPYEQYF. Full variable domain (rest looked up from reference TRBV14 and TRBJ2-7): EAGVTQFPSHSVIEKGQTVTLRCDPISGHDNLYWYRRVMGKEIKFLLHFVKESKQDESGMPNNRFLAERTGGTYSTLKVQPAELEDSGVYFCASRSQGPYEQYFGPGTRLTVT.

This clone was seen a few times. The chain carries TRBV19 and TRBJ1-1; possibly TRBD1 for D (5 bases). The CDR3 has 14 residues. V lost 4 bases and J 6 bases, leaving 15 bases between the germline ends. CDR1 and CDR2 (germline): LNHDA, SQIVND (reference sequence). CDR3 sequence (DNA): TGTGCCAGTAGTAGGACGGGGGGAAATGCTGAAGCTTTCTTT. Its translation is CASSRTGGNAEAFF.

This clone was counted between two and nine times. V is TRBV30 and J is TRBJ1-4; TRBD1 matches at 7 bases. Germline assignment: CDR1 GTSNPN and CDR2 SVGIG (reference sequence). The CDR3 is 14 residues long. V gave up 7 bases and J gave up 6 bases; unmatched junction bases: 11. This chain's CDR3 is CASLPQGRDEKLFF. The CDR3 nucleotides are TGTGCCTCCTTACCACAGGGGCGGGATGAAAAACTGTTTTTT. Drawing the rest from reference TRBV30 and TRBJ1-4, the complete variable domain is SQTIHQWPATLVQPVGSPLSLECTVEGTSNPNLYWYRQAAGRGLQLLFYSVGIGQISSEVPQNLSASRPQDRQFILSSKKLLLSDSGFYLCASLPQGRDEKLFFGSGTQLSVL.

The sample holds a few counts of this clone. This chain links TRBV2 with TRBJ2-1; 8 bases are shared with TRBD1. This CDR3 is 12 amino acids long. The germline CDR1 and CDR2 sequences are SNHLY and FYNNEI. V lost 8 bases, J lost 8 bases, and 5 bases stayed unmatched. CDR3 in amino acids: CASVEQGDEQFF. DNA of the CDR3: TGTGCCAGCGTTGAACAGGGGGATGAGCAGTTCTTC.

Only a few counts were recorded for this clone. The rearrangement joins TRBV18 to TRBJ2-5; 11 bases match TRBD2. The CDR3 extends over 16 amino acids. Germline assignment: CDR1 KGHSH and CDR2 LQKENI. V was pared by 3 bases and J by 1 base, with 4 bases of the junction left unmatched. CDR3 amino acids: CASSPRGTSGQETQYF. DNA of the CDR3: TGTGCCAGCTCACCGCGGGGGACTAGCGGCCAAGAGACCCAGTACTTC.

In this sample, this clone turned up a few times. This CDR3 reads CASSSLSGTPSGYTF. The CDR3 bases are TGTGCCAGCAGCTCCCTCTCCGGGACACCATCCGGCTACACCTTC. This chain connects TRBV7-9 to TRBJ1-2, with D possibly matching TRBD1 (6 bases). CDR3 length: 15 amino acids. The V end was cut by 4 bases, the J end by 8 bases, with 20 bases between. Germline V gene data show CDR1 as SEHNR and CDR2 as FQNEAQ (reference sequence).

This clone was counted only a few times. V is TRBV7-3 and J is TRBJ2-4; 7 nucleotides match TRBD1. The germline V gene encodes CDR1 SGHTA and CDR2 FQGTGA. This CDR3 comprises 14 residues. V shed 5 bases and J 10 bases; nucleotides not matched to a gene: 11. The CDR3 loop reads CASSAWDSPKIQYF. CDR3 sequence (DNA): TGTGCCAGCAGCGCTTGGGACAGCCCGAAGATTCAGTACTTC.